One and the same sample provided the 20 T cell receptor beta chains below, sequenced in a study of CD8 T cells in Susac syndrome. Random hexamers served to reverse transcribe roughly 0.5 to 1 ug RNA. TCRdb reanalysed the immunoSEQ multiplex PCR reads using MiXCR and keeps one entry per CDR3 protein. The data show about 190,000 distinct CDR3 sequences, with 75% to 95% seen just once and 0.087% held by the top ten. The sequenced sample was CD4+ T cells from PBMCs. These receptors originate from a human donor with Susac syndrome.

This clonotype was seen a single time. The chain carries TRBV7-8 and TRBJ2-1; the D is unclear. The V gene lost 3 bases and the J gene lost 10 bases, with 7 bases spanning the gap. Germline V gives CDR1 SGHVS, CDR2 FQNEAQ. This CDR3 spans 11 amino acids. The CDR3 protein is CASSFRREQFF. For the CDR3, the DNA is TGTGCCAGCAGCTTCCGACGGGAGCAGTTCTTC.

In its sample, this clonotype was seen once. The gene calls are TRBV2 and TRBJ2-7; possibly TRBD2 for D (5 bases). Trimming removed 5 bases at V and 9 bases at J, with 20 bases between. The CDR3 contains 14 residues. Germline values: CDR1 SNHLY, CDR2 FYNNEI. CDR3 protein: CASSLEATDSWQYF. The DNA for the CDR3 is TGTGCCAGCAGTCTAGAGGCCACGGACTCATGGCAGTACTTC.

The rearrangement links TRBV12-3 or TRBV12-4 to TRBJ2-1, with a tentative D call TRBD2 (6 bases). This CDR3 comprises 15 residues. Trimming removed 8 bases from V and 1 base from J, with 15 bases in between. The CDR3 reads CASGNTGVSYNEQFF. The DNA for the CDR3 is TGTGCCAGCGGAAATACGGGAGTTTCCTACAATGAGCAGTTCTTC.

This chain links TRBV4-1 with TRBJ1-1; D not resolved. Germline V gives CDR1 MGHRA, CDR2 YSYEKL. The CDR3 contains 14 residues. The V end lost 3 bases, the J end lost 3 bases, and 11 bases lay between the germline ends. The CDR3 bases are TGCGCCAGCAGCCACTCGGGATTCGACACTGAAGCTTTCTTT. This codes for CASSHSGFDTEAFF.

The chain links TRBV2 to TRBJ1-1, with 7 bases fitting TRBD1. In germline, CDR1 is SNHLY, CDR2 FYNNEI. CDR3 length: 13 amino acids. J lost 5 bases, V lost 5 bases, and 5 bases had no gene match. The CDR3 spells CASSNQGGTEAFF. CDR3 sequence (DNA): TGTGCCAGCAGTAACCAGGGGGGGACTGAAGCTTTCTTT.

The rearrangement joins TRBV12-3 or TRBV12-4 to TRBJ1-1, with a weak D call TRBD1 (5 bases). With 5 bases removed from V and 7 bases from J, the gap between germline ends came to 17 bases. The CDR3 is 14 amino acids. The CDR3 reads CASSAPSRDGEAFF. CDR3 DNA: TGTGCCAGCAGTGCTCCATCCCGGGACGGTGAAGCTTTCTTT.

The chain combines TRBV9 with TRBJ2-5, with 8 bases that match TRBD1. J was trimmed by 5 bases and V by 4 bases; bases with no gene match: 4. Germline V gene lookup returns CDR1 SGDLS and CDR2 YYNGEE. This CDR3 region has 13 residues. The DNA of the CDR3 is TGTGCCAGCAGCACACGACAGGGGGAGACCCAGTACTTC. Encoded protein: CASSTRQGETQYF.

This clonotype has just a few counts. The rearrangement joins TRBV5-6 to TRBJ1-5; 11 bases match TRBD1. The V and J ends lost 3 bases and 5 bases, in that order; junction bases with no gene match: 4. The germline V gene encodes CDR1 SGHDT and CDR2 YYEEEE. The CDR3 is 15 residues long. The CDR3 sequence: CASSSRDRGYQPQHF. CDR3 nucleotides: TGTGCCAGCAGCTCCCGGGACAGGGGGTATCAGCCCCAGCATTTT.

The CDR3 DNA is TGTGCCATCAGGTTGACGGATAGCTACACCTTC. Residues: CAIRLTDSYTF. This rearrangement joins TRBV10-3 to TRBJ1-2; no firm D call. This CDR3 spans 11 amino acids. CDR1 is ENHRY and CDR2 is SYGVKD in the germline V gene. Trimming took 6 bases from V and 9 from J, leaving 11 bases between them.

The chain combines TRBV29-1 with TRBJ1-4; 7 nucleotides align to TRBD1. CDR3 size: 13 residues. V lost 6 bases, J lost 3 bases, and 4 bases stayed unmatched. Germline-derived CDR1 and CDR2 are SQVTM and ANQGSEA. CDR3 loop: CSVSGQPNEKLFF. The CDR3 coding sequence is TGCAGCGTCTCGGGACAGCCTAATGAAAAACTGTTTTTT.

V and J are TRBV20-1 and TRBJ2-5; 9 positions match TRBD2. This CDR3 spans 16 amino acids. The germline V gene has CDR1 DFQATT and CDR2 SNEGSKA (reference sequence). J was trimmed by 5 bases and V by 0 bases; bases with no gene match: 10. DNA of the CDR3: TGCAGTGCTAGAGATACGGCTAGCGGGAAGGGTGAGACCCAGTACTTC. Translating it yields CSARDTASGKGETQYF.

This rearrangement joins TRBV7-3 to TRBJ2-2; TRBD1 aligns across 8 bases. Germline lookup yields CDR1 SGHTA and CDR2 FQGTGA. The CDR3 has 17 amino acids. The trim removed 0 bases at V and 7 bases at J, leaving 10 bases unmatched. In DNA, the CDR3 is TGTGCCAGCAGCTTAACGAGGCAGGGGGCCATAGACGGGGAGCTGTTTTTT. This translates into CASSLTRQGAIDGELFF.

The J gene is TRBJ2-7, the V gene TRBV27; 8 positions agree with TRBD2. The CDR3 spans 16 residues. V lost 2 bases, J lost 1 base, and 7 bases stayed unmatched. Germline CDR1 MNHEY, CDR2 SMNVEV (reference sequence). The CDR3 sequence is CASSLQGLGSSYEQYF. CDR3 DNA: TGTGCCAGCAGTTTACAGGGACTAGGGTCTTCCTACGAGCAGTACTTC.

The chain has TRBV2 and TRBJ2-3, with 9 bases lining up with TRBD2. This CDR3 has 15 amino acids. Per germline, CDR1 SNHLY and CDR2 FYNNEI. V lost 1 base and J lost 7; bases outside the gene matches: 6. Here the CDR3 DNA reads TGTGCCAGCAGTGAAGGGCTAGCGGGGTGGAATACGCAGTATTTT. It yields the protein CASSEGLAGWNTQYF.

The rearrangement links TRBV7-9 to TRBJ1-4; 8 positions agree with TRBD1. V shed 5 bases and J 5 bases; nucleotides not matched to a gene: 4. CDR3 length equals 14 residues. The germline CDR1 and CDR2 sequences are SEHNR and FQNEAQ (reference sequence). In DNA, the CDR3 is TGTGCCAGCAGCCTTCACAGGGGGAATGAAAAACTGTTTTTT. Translating gives CASSLHRGNEKLFF.

CDR3 protein: CASSMGPAYGYTF. The CDR3 region has the DNA TGTGCCAGCTCCATGGGGCCGGCCTATGGCTACACCTTC. V is TRBV7-2 and J is TRBJ1-2; D is perhaps TRBD1 (5 bases). This CDR3 contains 13 residues. Trimming removed 8 bases from V and 4 bases from J, with 14 bases in between. Germline CDR1 is SGHTA and CDR2 is FQGNSA.

V and J are TRBV3-1 and TRBJ1-1; D unresolved. V lost 5 bases and J 5 bases, leaving 9 bases between the germline ends. The CDR3 totals 12 residues. CDR1 and CDR2 (germline): LGHDT, YNNKEL (reference sequence). CDR3 amino acids: CASSSVETEAFF. CDR3 DNA: TGTGCCAGCAGCAGTGTAGAGACTGAAGCTTTCTTT.

The chain couples TRBV18 to TRBJ1-3; D gene unclear. The CDR3 consists of 17 residues. Germline CDR1 and CDR2: KGHSH and LQKENI. V dropped 2 bases and J dropped 2 bases, with 16 bases sitting between them. The CDR3 coding sequence is TGTGCCAGCTCACCATCGGAGTTAACTAATGCTGGAAACACCATATATTTT. The encoded protein is CASSPSELTNAGNTIYF.

CDR3 in amino acids: CASSYSPPGEATQYF. In DNA form, the CDR3 reads TGCGCCAGCAGCTACTCCCCTCCGGGAGAGGCTACGCAGTATTTT. V and J are TRBV5-1 and TRBJ2-3, with a weak D call TRBD2 (6 bases). Deletions cut 3 bases from V and 8 bases from J, with 19 bases between. The germline gives CDR1 SGHRS, CDR2 YFSETQ. This CDR3 is built from 15 residues.

This chain links TRBV11-2 with TRBJ2-1, with 15 nucleotides matching TRBD2. The CDR3 consists of 20 residues. J was trimmed by 0 bases and V by 3 bases; bases with no gene match: 9. Germline values: CDR1 SGHAT, CDR2 FQNNGV. This CDR3 reads CASSFRWTSGRDTSYNEQFF. As DNA, the CDR3 is TGTGCCAGCAGCTTTCGTTGGACTAGCGGGAGGGATACCTCCTACAATGAGCAGTTCTTC.